This TCR beta chain came from a study of blood T cells in healthy people across ages. PBMCs were isolated at a quantity of at least 7 million per sample. About this clonotype itself: Its matching antigen is unknown.

Study-wide points: Long-lived and aged donors differed, with more naive CD4+ cells and higher diversity in the long-lived.

A second PCR, run for 7 to 11 cycles, used a sample-barcoded 5' primer plus a J-beta primer mix. One entry per CDR3 protein results from TCRdb running MiXCR on the 5' RACE reads. The sample carries over 1.5 million distinct CDR3 sequences, about 49% recorded once. The receptor's source is a woman aged 35 to 49 in good health. The sequencing input was blood.

Written as DNA, the CDR3 is TGTGCCAGCAGAGCCTTGAGGTCAACTAATGAAAAACTGTTTTTT. Its translation: CASRALRSTNEKLFF. This chain joins TRBV11-2 and TRBJ1-4, with unresolved D. The germline V gene encodes CDR1 SGHAT and CDR2 FQNNGV. This CDR3 contains 15 residues. The V gene lost 6 bases and the J gene lost 0 bases, with 11 bases spanning the gap.